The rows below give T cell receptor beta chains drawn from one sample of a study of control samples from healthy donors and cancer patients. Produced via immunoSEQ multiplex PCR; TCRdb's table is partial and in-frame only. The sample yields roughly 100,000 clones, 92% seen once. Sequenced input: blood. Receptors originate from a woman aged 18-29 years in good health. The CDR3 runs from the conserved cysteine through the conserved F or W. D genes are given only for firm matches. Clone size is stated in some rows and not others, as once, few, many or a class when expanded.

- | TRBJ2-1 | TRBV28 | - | TGTGCCAGCAGTTTTCTGGGGTACAATGAGCAGTTCTTC | CASSFLGYNEQFF
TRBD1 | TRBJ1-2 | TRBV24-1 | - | TGTGCCACCAGTGATCGAGGGGGCGCGGAAGGCTACACCTTC | CATSDRGGAEGYTF
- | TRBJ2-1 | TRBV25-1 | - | TGTGCCAGCAGTGACGACCCTATCTACAATGAGCAGTTCTTC | CASSDDPIYNEQFF
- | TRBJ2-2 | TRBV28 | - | TGTGCCAGCCCCTCCTCCACCGGGGAGCTGTTTTTT | CASPSSTGELFF
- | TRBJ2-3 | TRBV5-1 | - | TGCGCCAGCAGCTTGGAAACTCCAGATACGCAGTATTTT | CASSLETPDTQYF
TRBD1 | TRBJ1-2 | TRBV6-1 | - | TGTGCCAGCAGTGAAGGGACAGGGGGTTACTATGGCTACACCTTC | CASSEGTGGYYGYTF
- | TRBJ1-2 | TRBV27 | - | TGTGCCAGCAGACTCAGGGGTACTAACTATGGCTACACCTTC | CASRLRGTNYGYTF
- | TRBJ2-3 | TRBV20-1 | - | TGCAGTGCTAGCTTTCAGGATACGCAGTATTTT | CSASFQDTQYF
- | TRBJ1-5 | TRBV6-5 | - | TGTGCCAGCAGTTACAGGGGGGGCGATCAGCCCCAGCATTTT | CASSYRGGDQPQHF
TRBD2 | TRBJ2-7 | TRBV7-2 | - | TGTGCCAGCAGTTCGGACGTGACTAGCGTCGAGCAGTACTTC | CASSSDVTSVEQYF
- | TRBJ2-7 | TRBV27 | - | TGTGCCAGCAGCACCGGGAGAGCGAACGAGCAGTACTTC | CASSTGRANEQYF
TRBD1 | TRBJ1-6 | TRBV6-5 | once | TGTGCCAGCAGCGACCTGACAGGGACGCGTTCACCCCTCCACTTT | CASSDLTGTRSPLHF
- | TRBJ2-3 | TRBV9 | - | TGTGCCAGCAGCGTAGACGTCAGGGGCACAGATACGCAGTATTTT | CASSVDVRGTDTQYF
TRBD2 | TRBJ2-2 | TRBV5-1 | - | TGCGCCAGCTTACCGGGACTAGGAGTCCCCGGGGAGCTGTTTTTT | CASLPGLGVPGELFF
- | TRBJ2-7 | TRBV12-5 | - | TGTGCTAGTGGTTTCCCGTCTGGATGGGGTAGGTCCTACGAGCAGTACTTC | CASGFPSGWGRSYEQYF
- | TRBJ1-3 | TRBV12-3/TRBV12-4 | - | TGTGCCAGCAGTTTCGGAGGAAACACCATATATTTT | CASSFGGNTIYF
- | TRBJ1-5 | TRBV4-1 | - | TGCGCCAGCAGCCAAGTACTCGGCAGGACACCCAATCAGCCCCAGCATTTT | CASSQVLGRTPNQPQHF
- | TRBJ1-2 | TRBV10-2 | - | TGCGCCAGCAGCGAAGACAGAACCTATGGCTACACCTTC | CASSEDRTYGYTF
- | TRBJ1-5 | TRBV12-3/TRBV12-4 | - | TGTGCCAGCAGTTTACGGGTTTACCAGCCCCAGCATTTT | CASSLRVYQPQHF
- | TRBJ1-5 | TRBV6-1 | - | TGTGCCAGCAGTGAAGGGGGCCGGGGCAATCAGCCCCAGCATTTT | CASSEGGRGNQPQHF
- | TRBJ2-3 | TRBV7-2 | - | TGTGCCAGCAACCCGCCCCCGAGAGCAGATACGCAGTATTTT | CASNPPPRADTQYF
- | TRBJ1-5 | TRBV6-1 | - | TGTGCCAGCAGTGAAGCTTCGGGGATTGGCCAGCCCCAGCATTTT | CASSEASGIGQPQHF
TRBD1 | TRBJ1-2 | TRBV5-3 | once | TGTGCCAGAAGCTTCCGCGAAAAAGGGACAGACCATTGTCTCTATGGCTACACCTTC | CARSFREKGTDHCLYGYTF
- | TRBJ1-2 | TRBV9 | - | TGTGCCAGCAGCGTAGGGACCGATTATGGCTACACCTTC | CASSVGTDYGYTF
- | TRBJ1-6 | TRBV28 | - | TGTGCCAGCAGTCCGGGACGAAATTCACCCCTCCACTTT | CASSPGRNSPLHF
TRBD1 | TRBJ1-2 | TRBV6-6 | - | TGTGCCAGCAGTTCCGCGGGACAGGGAACCACCTATGGCTACACCTTC | CASSSAGQGTTYGYTF